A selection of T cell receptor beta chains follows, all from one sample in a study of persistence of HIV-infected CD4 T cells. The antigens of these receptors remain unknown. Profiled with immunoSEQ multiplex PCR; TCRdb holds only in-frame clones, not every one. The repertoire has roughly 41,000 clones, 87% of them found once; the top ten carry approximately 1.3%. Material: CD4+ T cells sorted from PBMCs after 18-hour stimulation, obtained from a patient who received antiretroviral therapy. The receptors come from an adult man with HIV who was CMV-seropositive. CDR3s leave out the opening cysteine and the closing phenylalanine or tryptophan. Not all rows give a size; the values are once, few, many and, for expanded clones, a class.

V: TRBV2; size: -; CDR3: ASSVQGGGYEQY
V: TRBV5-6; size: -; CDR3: ASSPGAPTAATNEKLF
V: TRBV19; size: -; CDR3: ASSIGGNSPLH
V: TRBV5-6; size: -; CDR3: ASSLIAGVSGSGGYT
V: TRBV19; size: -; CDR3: ASSIAYRGNEQF
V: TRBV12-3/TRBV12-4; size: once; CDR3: ASSLRGSTEAF
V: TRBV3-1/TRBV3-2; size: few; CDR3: ASSQRGGTEAF
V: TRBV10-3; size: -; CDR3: AINDPGVTNYGYT
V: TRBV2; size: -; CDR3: ASSLWGYRQPQH
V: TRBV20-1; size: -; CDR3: SASYGLAGGNEQF
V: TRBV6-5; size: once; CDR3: ASSYRVGSNQPQH
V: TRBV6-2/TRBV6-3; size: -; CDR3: ASSSGFRGSNQPQH
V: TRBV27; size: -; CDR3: ASSLMRKTDSYYEQY
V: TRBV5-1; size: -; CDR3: ASSLTAVQETQY
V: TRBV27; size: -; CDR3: ASSPYKNTEAF
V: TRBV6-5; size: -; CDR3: ASSSPGTSSYEQY
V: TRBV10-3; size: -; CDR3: AISLGGQGFSNEQF